Included here is one TCR beta chain sequence, with context. Its antigen remains unidentified. TCRdb keeps only in-frame clones here, not all; method: immunoSEQ multiplex PCR. The sample gives under 170,000 clones, 94% of which show up once; over 0.95% is in the top ten. This sample was included in a study of T cell responses to AZD1222 COVID-19 vaccine. Points from the study as a whole: Seropositive status at baseline applied to only six AZD1222 recipients. Possibly, clonal diversity was underestimated; donors were largely white British and included more females. There were vaccine-associated CD4 TCRs across spike, dominant at 160-218 and 743-854.

Germline CDR1 is SGHTA and CDR2 is FQGNSA. The CDR3 has 16 amino acids. With 4 bases clipped from V and 3 bases from J, the junction kept 11 bases outside the gene matches. The receptor comes from an adult in good health. The chain carries TRBV7-2 and TRBJ2-7, with 8 positions matching TRBD2. The material was peripheral blood, obtained on day 0 of AZD1222 vaccination. In nucleotides, the CDR3 is TGTGCCAGCAGCTCGCTCCCTAGCGGGCTAAGCTACGAGCAGTACGTC. This sequence encodes CASSSLPSGLSYEQYV.